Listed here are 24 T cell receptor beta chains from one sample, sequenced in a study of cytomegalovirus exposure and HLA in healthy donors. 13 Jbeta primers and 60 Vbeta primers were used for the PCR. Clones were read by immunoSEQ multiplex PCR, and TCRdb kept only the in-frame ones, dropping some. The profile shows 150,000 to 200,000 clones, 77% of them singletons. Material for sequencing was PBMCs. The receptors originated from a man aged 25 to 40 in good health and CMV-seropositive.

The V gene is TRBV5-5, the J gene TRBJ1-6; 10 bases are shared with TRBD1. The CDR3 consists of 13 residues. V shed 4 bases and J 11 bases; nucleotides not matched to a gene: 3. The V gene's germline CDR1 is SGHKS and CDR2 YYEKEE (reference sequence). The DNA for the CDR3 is TGTGCCAGCAGCCCGGGACAGGGGCCACCCCTCCACTTT. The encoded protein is CASSPGQGPPLHF. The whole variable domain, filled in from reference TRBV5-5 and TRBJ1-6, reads DAGVTQSPTHLIKTRGQQVTLRCSPISGHKSVSWYQQVLGQGPQFIFQYYEKEERGRGNFPDRFSARQFPNYSSELNVNALLLGDSALYLCASSPGQGPPLHFGNGTRLTVT.

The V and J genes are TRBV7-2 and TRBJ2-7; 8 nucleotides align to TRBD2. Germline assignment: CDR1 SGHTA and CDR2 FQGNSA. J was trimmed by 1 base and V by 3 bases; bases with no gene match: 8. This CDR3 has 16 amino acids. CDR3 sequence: CASSLPGLGRSYEQYF. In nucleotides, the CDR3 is TGTGCCAGCAGCTTGCCGGGACTAGGGAGGTCCTACGAGCAGTACTTC. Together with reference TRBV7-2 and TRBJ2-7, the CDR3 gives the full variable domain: GAGVSQSPSNKVTEKGKDVELRCDPISGHTALYWYRQSLGQGLEFLIYFQGNSAPDKSGLPSDRFSAERTGGSVSTLTIQRTQQEDSAVYLCASSLPGLGRSYEQYFGPGTRLTVT.

As DNA, the CDR3 is TGCAGCGTTGAGGCGGCAAGCTCAACAGATACGCAGTATTTT. Amino acids: CSVEAASSTDTQYF. This chain uses TRBV29-1 with TRBJ2-3, with unresolved D. The CDR3 is 14 amino acids. The germline V and J ends were trimmed by 3 bases and 3 bases, with 13 bases remaining between them. Germline V CDR1 and CDR2: SQVTM, ANQGSEA.

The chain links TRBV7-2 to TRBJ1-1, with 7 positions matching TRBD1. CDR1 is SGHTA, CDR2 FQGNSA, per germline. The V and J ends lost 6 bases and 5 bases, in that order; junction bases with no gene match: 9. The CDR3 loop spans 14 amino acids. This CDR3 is CASRNRQGWTEAFF. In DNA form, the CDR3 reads TGTGCCAGCAGGAACCGACAGGGATGGACTGAAGCTTTCTTT.

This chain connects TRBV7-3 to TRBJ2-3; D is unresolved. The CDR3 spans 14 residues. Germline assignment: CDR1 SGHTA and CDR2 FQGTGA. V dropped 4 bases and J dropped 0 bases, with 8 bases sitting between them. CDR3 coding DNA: TGTGCCAGCAGCTGGCTAGAAAGCACAGATACGCAGTATTTT. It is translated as CASSWLESTDTQYF.

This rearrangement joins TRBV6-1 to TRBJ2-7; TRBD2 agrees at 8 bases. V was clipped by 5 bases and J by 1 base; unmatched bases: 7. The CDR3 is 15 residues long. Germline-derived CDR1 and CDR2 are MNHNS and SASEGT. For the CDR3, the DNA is TGTGCCAGCAGTTTTGGTAGCGGGGCATCCTACGAGCAGTACTTC. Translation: CASSFGSGASYEQYF.

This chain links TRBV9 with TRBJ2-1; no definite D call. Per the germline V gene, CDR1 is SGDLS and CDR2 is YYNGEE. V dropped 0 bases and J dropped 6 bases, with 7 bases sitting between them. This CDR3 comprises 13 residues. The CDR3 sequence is CASSVELFNEQFF. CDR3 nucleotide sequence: TGTGCCAGCAGCGTAGAACTATTCAATGAGCAGTTCTTC.

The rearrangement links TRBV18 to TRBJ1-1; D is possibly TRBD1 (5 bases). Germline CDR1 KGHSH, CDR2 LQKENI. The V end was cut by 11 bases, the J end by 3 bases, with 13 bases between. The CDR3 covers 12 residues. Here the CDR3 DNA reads TGTGCCGGGAGAGGAGGGGACACTGAAGCTTTCTTT. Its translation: CAGRGGDTEAFF.

CDR3 amino acids: CASSLGFGPGGVYEQYF. CDR3 DNA: TGTGCCAGCAGCTTAGGGTTCGGTCCAGGGGGCGTTTACGAGCAGTACTTC. This sequence joins TRBV7-6 and TRBJ2-7, with TRBD1 matching over 8 bases. Unmatched junction bases numbered 12, after V lost 1 base and J lost 4 bases. Germline V gives CDR1 SGHVS, CDR2 FNYEAQ. The CDR3 contains 17 residues.

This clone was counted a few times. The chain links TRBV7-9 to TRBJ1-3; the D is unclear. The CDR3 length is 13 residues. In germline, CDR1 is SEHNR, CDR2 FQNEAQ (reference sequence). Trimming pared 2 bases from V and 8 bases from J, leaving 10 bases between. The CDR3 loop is CASSLYRWDTIYF. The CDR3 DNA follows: TGTGCCAGCAGCTTATACAGATGGGACACCATATATTTT.

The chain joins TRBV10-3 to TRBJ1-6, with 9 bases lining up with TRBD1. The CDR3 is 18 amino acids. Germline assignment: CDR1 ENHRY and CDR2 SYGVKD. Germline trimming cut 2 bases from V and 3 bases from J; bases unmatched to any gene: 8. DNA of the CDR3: TGTGCCATCAGTGAGGGGTCAGGGACAGGGATCTATAATTCACCCCTCCACTTT. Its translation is CAISEGSGTGIYNSPLHF.

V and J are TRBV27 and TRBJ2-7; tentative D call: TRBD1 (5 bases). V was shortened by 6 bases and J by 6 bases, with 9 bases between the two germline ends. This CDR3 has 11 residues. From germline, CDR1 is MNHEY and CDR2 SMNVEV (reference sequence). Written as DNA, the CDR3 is TGTGCCAGCAGCCAGGGCTCCGAGCAGTACTTC. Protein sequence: CASSQGSEQYF.

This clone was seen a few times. In DNA form, the CDR3 reads TGCGCCAGCAGCTGGTACGACAGGGGGCTGAACGAGCAGTACTTC. This codes for CASSWYDRGLNEQYF. The chain uses TRBV5-1 and TRBJ2-7; 10 bases match TRBD1. The CDR3 runs 15 residues. The germline CDR1 and CDR2 sequences are SGHRS and YFSETQ. Germline trimming cut 3 bases from V and 5 bases from J; bases unmatched to any gene: 8.

Here the CDR3 reads CASSLDRSNQPQHF. Here the CDR3 DNA reads TGTGCCAGCAGCTTAGACCGGAGCAATCAGCCCCAGCATTTT. The rearrangement links TRBV7-2 to TRBJ1-5; D remains ambiguous. The CDR3 spans 14 residues. Trimming stripped 1 base from V and 1 base from J, with 5 bases between. Germline lookup yields CDR1 SGHTA and CDR2 FQGNSA.

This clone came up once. CDR3 nucleotides: TGTGCCAGCAGTGAAATCACCCAAAGTTACACCTACGAGCAGTACTTC. Amino acid sequence: CASSEITQSYTYEQYF. V is TRBV6-1 and J is TRBJ2-7; D is unclear. CDR3 length: 16 residues. Between the trimmed V and J ends, which lost 2 bases and 2 bases, there was a span of 16 bases. From germline, CDR1 is MNHNS and CDR2 SASEGT.

CDR3: CASSFSLAGVGETQYF. DNA of the CDR3: TGTGCCAGCAGCTTCTCACTAGCGGGGGTTGGGGAGACCCAGTACTTC. The rearrangement links TRBV11-2 to TRBJ2-5; 11 nucleotides match TRBD2. Trimming cost V 3 bases and J 5 bases; bases outside gene matches: 8. Looked up from germline, CDR1 is SGHAT and CDR2 is FQNNGV. CDR3 length equals 16 residues. The entire variable domain, with the rest obtained from reference TRBV11-2 and TRBJ2-5, is as follows: EAGVAQSPRYKIIEKRQSVAFWCNPISGHATLYWYQQILGQGPKLLIQFQNNGVVDDSQLPKDRFSAERLKGVDSTLKIQPAKLEDSAVYLCASSFSLAGVGETQYFGPGTRLLVL.

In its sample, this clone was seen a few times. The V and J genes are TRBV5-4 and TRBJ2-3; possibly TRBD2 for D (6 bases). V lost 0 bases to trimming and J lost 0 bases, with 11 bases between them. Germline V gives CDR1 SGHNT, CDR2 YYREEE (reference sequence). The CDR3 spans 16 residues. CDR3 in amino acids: CASSLASGTSTDTQYF. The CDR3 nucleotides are TGTGCCAGCAGCTTGGCATCGGGGACTAGCACAGATACGCAGTATTTT.

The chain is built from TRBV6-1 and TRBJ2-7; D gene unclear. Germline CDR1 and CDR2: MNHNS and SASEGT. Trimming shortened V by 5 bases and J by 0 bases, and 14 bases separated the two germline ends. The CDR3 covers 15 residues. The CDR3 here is CASSLAVLSSYEQYF. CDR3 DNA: TGTGCCAGCAGTCTCGCGGTATTGAGCTCCTACGAGCAGTACTTC.

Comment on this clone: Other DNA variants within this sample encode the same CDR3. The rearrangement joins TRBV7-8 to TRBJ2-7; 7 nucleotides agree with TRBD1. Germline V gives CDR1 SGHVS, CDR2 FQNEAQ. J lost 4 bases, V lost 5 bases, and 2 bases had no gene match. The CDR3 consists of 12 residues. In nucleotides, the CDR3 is TGTGCCAGCAGCCTCAGGGGGTACGAGCAGTACTTC. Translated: CASSLRGYEQYF. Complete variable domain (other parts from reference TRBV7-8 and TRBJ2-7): GAGVSQSPRYKVAKRGQDVALRCDPISGHVSLFWYQQALGQGPEFLTYFQNEAQLDKSGLPSDRFFAERPEGSVSTLKIQRTQQEDSAVYLCASSLRGYEQYFGPGTRLTVT.

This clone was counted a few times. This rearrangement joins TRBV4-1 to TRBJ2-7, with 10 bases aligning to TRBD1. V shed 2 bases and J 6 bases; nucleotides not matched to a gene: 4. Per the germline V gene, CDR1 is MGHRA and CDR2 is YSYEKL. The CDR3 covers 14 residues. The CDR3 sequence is CASSQWRDRGEQYF. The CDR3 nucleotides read TGCGCCAGCAGCCAATGGAGGGACAGGGGCGAGCAGTACTTC.

CDR3 amino acids: CASSQKGTSGVNEQFF. The CDR3 DNA is TGCGCCAGCAGCCAAAAAGGGACTAGCGGGGTAAATGAGCAGTTCTTC. The chain couples TRBV4-3 to TRBJ2-1; TRBD2 matches 13 bases. The CDR3 has 16 amino acids. Per the germline V gene, CDR1 is LGHNA and CDR2 is YSLEER. With V trimmed by 2 bases and J by 7 bases, 5 bases remained unmatched.

CDR3 sequence: CASNYRGVQPQHF. In nucleotides, the CDR3 is TGTGCCAGTAACTACAGGGGGGTTCAGCCCCAGCATTTT. V usage is TRBV28 and J usage is TRBJ1-5; 8 bases agree with TRBD1. Germline CDR1 and CDR2: MDHEN and SYDVKM. V lost 9 bases to trimming and J lost 6 bases; unmatched junction nucleotides: 7. CDR3 size: 13 residues.

As DNA, the CDR3 is TGTGCCAGCAGTGCCAGGGGTTTGTACAATGAGCAGTTCTTC. Translation: CASSARGLYNEQFF. This chain connects TRBV2 to TRBJ2-1; possible D gene TRBD1, 6 bases. V was cut by 4 bases and J by 4 bases, with 11 bases left in between. The CDR3 sequence is 14 residues long. Germline V gene data show CDR1 as SNHLY and CDR2 as FYNNEI. The entire variable domain, with the rest obtained from reference TRBV2 and TRBJ2-1, is as follows: EPEVTQTPSHQVTQMGQEVILRCVPISNHLYFYWYRQILGQKVEFLVSFYNNEISEKSEIFDDQFSVERPDGSNFTLKIRSTKLEDSAMYFCASSARGLYNEQFFGPGTRLTVL.

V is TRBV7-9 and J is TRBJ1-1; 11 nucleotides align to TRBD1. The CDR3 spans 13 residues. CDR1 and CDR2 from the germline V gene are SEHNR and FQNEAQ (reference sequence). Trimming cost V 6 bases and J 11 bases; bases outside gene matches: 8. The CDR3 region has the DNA TGTGCCAGCAGGGCCGGGACAGGGGGTCCGGCTTTCTTT. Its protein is CASRAGTGGPAFF.